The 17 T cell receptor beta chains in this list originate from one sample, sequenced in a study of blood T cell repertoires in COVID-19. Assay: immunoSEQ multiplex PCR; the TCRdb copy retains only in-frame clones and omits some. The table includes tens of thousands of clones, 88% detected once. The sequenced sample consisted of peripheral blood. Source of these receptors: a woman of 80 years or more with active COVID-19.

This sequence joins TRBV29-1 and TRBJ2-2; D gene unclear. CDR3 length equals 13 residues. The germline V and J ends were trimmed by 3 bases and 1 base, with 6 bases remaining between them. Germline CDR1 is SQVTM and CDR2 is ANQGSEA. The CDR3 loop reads CSVEKRNTGELFF. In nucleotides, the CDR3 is TGCAGCGTTGAGAAGCGGAACACCGGGGAGCTGTTTTTT.

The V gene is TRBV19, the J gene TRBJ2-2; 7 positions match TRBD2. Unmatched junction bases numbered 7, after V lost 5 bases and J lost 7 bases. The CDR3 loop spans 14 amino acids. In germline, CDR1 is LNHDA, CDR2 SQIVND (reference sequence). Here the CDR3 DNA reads TGTGCCAGTAGTCCCTGGGGGGGTCACGGGGAGCTGTTTTTT. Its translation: CASSPWGGHGELFF.

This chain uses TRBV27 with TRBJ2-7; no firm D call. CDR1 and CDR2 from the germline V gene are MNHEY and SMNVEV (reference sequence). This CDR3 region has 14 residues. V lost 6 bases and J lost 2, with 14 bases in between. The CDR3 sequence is CASRLVTNAYEQYF. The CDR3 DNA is TGTGCCAGCAGACTGGTCACGAACGCCTACGAGCAGTACTTC.

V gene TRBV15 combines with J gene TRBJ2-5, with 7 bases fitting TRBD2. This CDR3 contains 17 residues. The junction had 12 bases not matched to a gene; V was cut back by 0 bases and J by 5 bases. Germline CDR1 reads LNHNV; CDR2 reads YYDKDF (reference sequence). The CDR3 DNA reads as TGTGCCACCAGCAGAGATGCTTTCCGCGGGGGAAGTGAGACCCAGTACTTC. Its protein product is CATSRDAFRGGSETQYF.

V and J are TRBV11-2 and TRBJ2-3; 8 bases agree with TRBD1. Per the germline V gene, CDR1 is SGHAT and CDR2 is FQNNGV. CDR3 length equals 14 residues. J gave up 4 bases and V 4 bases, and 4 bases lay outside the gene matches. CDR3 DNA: TGTGCCAGCAGCTCCGACAGGGGTGCAGATACGCAGTATTTT. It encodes CASSSDRGADTQYF. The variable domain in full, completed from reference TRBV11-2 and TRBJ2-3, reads EAGVAQSPRYKIIEKRQSVAFWCNPISGHATLYWYQQILGQGPKLLIQFQNNGVVDDSQLPKDRFSAERLKGVDSTLKIQPAKLEDSAVYLCASSSDRGADTQYFGPGTRLTVL.

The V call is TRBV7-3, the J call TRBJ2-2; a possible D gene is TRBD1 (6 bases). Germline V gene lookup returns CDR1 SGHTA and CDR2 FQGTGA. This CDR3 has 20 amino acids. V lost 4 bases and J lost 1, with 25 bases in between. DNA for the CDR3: TGTGCCAGCAGCTCCCAAGGCGACTACCGGGACAAGGAGAACACCGGGGAGCTGTTTTTT. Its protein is CASSSQGDYRDKENTGELFF.

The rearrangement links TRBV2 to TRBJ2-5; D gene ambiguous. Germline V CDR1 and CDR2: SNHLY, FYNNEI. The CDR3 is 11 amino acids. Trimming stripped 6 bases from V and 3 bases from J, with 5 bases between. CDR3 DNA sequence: TGTGCCAGCAGCCCAGAAGAGACCCAGTACTTC. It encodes CASSPEETQYF.

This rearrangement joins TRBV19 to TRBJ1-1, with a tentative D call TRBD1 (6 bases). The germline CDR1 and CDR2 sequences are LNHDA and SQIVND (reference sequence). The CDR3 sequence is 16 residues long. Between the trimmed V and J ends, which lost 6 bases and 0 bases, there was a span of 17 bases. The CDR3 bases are TGTGCCAGTAGGAGACAGCAGGGGCCTATGAACACTGAAGCTTTCTTT. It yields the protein CASRRQQGPMNTEAFF. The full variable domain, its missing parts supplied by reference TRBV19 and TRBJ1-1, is DGGITQSPKYLFRKEGQNVTLSCEQNLNHDAMYWYRQDPGQGLRLIYYSQIVNDFQKGDIAEGYSVSREKKESFPLTVTSAQKNPTAFYLCASRRQQGPMNTEAFFGQGTRLTVV.

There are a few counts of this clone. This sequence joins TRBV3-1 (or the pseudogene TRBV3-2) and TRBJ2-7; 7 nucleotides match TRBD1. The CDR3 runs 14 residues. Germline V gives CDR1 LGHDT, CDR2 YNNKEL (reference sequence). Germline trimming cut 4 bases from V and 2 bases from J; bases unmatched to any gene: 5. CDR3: CASSPTGFAYEQYF. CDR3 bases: TGTGCCAGCAGCCCGACAGGGTTCGCCTACGAGCAGTACTTC.

The CDR3 DNA reads TGTGCCAGTACCCGGGACAGGCCTAATGAAAAACTGTTTTTT. Protein product: CASTRDRPNEKLFF. V and J are TRBV6-5 and TRBJ1-4; 8 bases match TRBD1. Germline lookup yields CDR1 MNHEY and CDR2 SVGAGI. The V and J ends lost 9 bases and 3 bases, in that order; junction bases with no gene match: 6. The CDR3 runs to 14 residues.

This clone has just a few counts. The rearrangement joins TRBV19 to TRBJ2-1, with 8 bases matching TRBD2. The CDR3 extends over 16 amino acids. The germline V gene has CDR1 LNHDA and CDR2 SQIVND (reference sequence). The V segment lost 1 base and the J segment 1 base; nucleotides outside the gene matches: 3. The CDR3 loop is CASSIGGRTSYNEQFF. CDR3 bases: TGTGCCAGTAGTATAGGCGGGAGGACGTCCTACAATGAGCAGTTCTTC.

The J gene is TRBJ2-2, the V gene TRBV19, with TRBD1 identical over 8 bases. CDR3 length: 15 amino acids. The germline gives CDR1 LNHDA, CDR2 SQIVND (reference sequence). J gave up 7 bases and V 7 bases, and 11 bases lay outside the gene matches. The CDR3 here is CASKKQGAVGGELFF. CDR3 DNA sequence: TGTGCCAGTAAAAAGCAGGGGGCTGTGGGCGGGGAGCTGTTTTTT.

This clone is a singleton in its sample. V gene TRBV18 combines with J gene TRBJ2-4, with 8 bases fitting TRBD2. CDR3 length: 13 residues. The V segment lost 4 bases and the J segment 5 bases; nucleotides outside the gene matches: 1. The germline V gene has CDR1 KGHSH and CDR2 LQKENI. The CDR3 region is CASSQGLENIQYF. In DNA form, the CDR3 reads TGTGCCAGCTCACAGGGACTAGAAAACATTCAGTACTTC.

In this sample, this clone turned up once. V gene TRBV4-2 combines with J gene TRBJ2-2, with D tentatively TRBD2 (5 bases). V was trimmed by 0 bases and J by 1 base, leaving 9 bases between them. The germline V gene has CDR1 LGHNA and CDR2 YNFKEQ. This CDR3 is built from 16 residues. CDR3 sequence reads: CASSQEASQNTGELFF. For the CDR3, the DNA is TGTGCCAGCAGCCAAGAGGCTAGCCAGAACACCGGGGAGCTGTTTTTT.

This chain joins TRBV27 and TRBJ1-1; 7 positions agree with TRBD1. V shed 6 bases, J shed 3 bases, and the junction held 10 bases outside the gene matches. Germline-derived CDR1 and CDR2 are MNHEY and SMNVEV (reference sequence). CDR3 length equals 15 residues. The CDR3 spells CASRKGAGADTEAFF. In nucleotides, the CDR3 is TGTGCCAGCAGAAAGGGGGCAGGGGCCGACACTGAAGCTTTCTTT.

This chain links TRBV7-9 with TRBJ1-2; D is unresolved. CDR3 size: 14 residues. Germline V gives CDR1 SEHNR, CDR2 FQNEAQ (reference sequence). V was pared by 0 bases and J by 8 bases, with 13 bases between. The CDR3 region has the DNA TGTGCCAGCAGCTTAGCTCTCCCCGCGGGGGGCTACACCTTC. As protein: CASSLALPAGGYTF.

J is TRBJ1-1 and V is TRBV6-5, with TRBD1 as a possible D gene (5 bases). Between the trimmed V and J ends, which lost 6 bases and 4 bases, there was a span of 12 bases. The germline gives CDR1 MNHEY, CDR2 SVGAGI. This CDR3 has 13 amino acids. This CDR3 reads CASRLQDFTEAFF. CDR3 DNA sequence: TGTGCCAGCAGACTACAGGATTTCACTGAAGCTTTCTTT.